This T cell receptor beta chain is drawn from a study of blood T cell repertoires in COVID-19. In the study overall: COVID-19 samples, acute and convalescent, were from the United States, Italy and Spain.

The junction had 0 bases not matched to a gene; V was cut back by 5 bases and J by 6 bases. Germline CDR1 is SGHTA and CDR2 is FQGTGA. This CDR3 contains 12 residues. Authors' analysis steps: Amplifying reference gene primers gave estimates of nucleated cell counts. Sequenced by immunoSEQ multiplex PCR; TCRdb stores in-frame clones only, minus some. Clone size and the V and J calls come from that table; the DNA yielded D and trimming. Of 100,000 to 150,000 clones in the sample, around 88% were seen once. The chain employs TRBV7-3 and TRBJ2-3; 9 bases agree with TRBD1. The sequenced material came from peripheral blood. The receptor's source is an elderly man with active or convalescent COVID-19. DNA for the CDR3: TGTGCCAGCAGCGGGACAGGGGATACGCAGTATTTT. Encoded protein: CASSGTGDTQYF.